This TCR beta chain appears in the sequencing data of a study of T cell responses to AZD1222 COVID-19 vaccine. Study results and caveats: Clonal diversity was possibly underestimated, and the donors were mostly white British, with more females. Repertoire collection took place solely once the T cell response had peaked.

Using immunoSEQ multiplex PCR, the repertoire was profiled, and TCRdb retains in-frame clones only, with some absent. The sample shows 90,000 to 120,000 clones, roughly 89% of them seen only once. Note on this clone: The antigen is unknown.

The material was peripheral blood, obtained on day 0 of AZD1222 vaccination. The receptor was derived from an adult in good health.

The CDR3 coding sequence is TGTGCCAGAAGTTTAGACAGGGCCTACGAGCAGTACTTC. Residues: CARSLDRAYEQYF. The rearrangement uses TRBV5-3 and TRBJ2-7; 7 bases agree with TRBD1. TRBV5-3 is recorded as an ORF, its role being uncertain. Losses at the gene ends were 5 bases for V and 2 bases for J; bases not matched to a gene: 4. The CDR3 is 13 residues long.